The rows below give T cell receptor beta chains drawn from one sample of a study of cytomegalovirus exposure and HLA in healthy donors. TCRdb's table, derived via immunoSEQ multiplex PCR, lists solely in-frame clones and lacks some. The sample consists of tens of thousands of clones, around 84% of them appearing once. The sequenced sample was PBMCs. Every receptor here comes from a woman in her 40s in good health and CMV-seronegative. CDR3s include the opening cysteine and the closing phenylalanine or tryptophan. Fields, in order: clone size, D gene, J gene, V gene, CDR3 protein, CDR3 DNA. The D gene is left open where the match is weak. Clone size is given for some rows only: seen once, a few or many times, or a class if the clone is expanded.

few,NA,TRBJ2-7,TRBV6-6,CASSFRGNEQYF,TGTGCCAGCAGTTTCAGGGGTAACGAGCAGTACTTC
NA,TRBD1,TRBJ2-3,TRBV5-1,CASSLNYPGGVDTQYF,TGCGCCAGCAGCTTGAACTACCCAGGGGGTGTTGATACGCAGTATTTT
NA,TRBD2,TRBJ2-3,TRBV7-2,CASSSIPGLAGTDTQYF,TGTGCCAGCAGCTCAATACCGGGACTAGCGGGCACAGATACGCAGTATTTT
once,TRBD1,TRBJ2-5,TRBV7-9,CATDREQETQYF,TGTGCCACCGACAGGGAGCAAGAGACCCAGTACTTC
NA,NA,TRBJ2-1,TRBV29-1,CSVGARNNEQFF,TGCAGCGTTGGCGCTAGGAACAATGAGCAGTTCTTC
NA,NA,TRBJ1-1,TRBV7-9,CASSLAGSANTEAFF,TGTGCCAGCAGCTTAGCCGGGTCGGCAAACACTGAAGCTTTCTTT
NA,NA,TRBJ2-7,TRBV11-2,CASSLRRVHEQYF,TGTGCCAGCAGCTTAAGGAGGGTACACGAGCAGTACTTC
NA,TRBD1,TRBJ1-4,TRBV25-1,CASSAPRWQGATNEKLFF,TGTGCCAGCAGTGCCCCGAGATGGCAGGGGGCGACTAATGAAAAACTGTTTTTT
NA,TRBD2,TRBJ2-1,TRBV28,CATGTRMYNEQFF,TGTGCCACCGGGACTAGGATGTACAATGAGCAGTTCTTC
NA,NA,TRBJ2-2,TRBV28,CASSLHTPGANTGELFF,TGTGCCAGCAGTTTACACACCCCAGGGGCGAACACCGGGGAGCTGTTTTTT
NA,NA,TRBJ2-2,TRBV7-2,CASSLMVGLNTGELFF,TGTGCCAGCAGCTTAATGGTTGGGCTCAACACCGGGGAGCTGTTTTTT
NA,TRBD1,TRBJ2-5,TRBV25-1,CASSEGQGTQETQYF,TGTGCCAGCAGTGAAGGACAGGGGACCCAAGAGACCCAGTACTTC
NA,NA,TRBJ2-7,TRBV30,CAWAPVRVLYEQYF,TGTGCCTGGGCGCCGGTCAGGGTCCTCTACGAGCAGTACTTC
NA,NA,TRBJ2-4,TRBV19,CASSPDGGAKNIQYF,TGTGCCAGTAGTCCTGACGGAGGGGCGAAAAACATTCAGTACTTC
NA,TRBD1,TRBJ1-1,TRBV10-3,CASSYQGAITEAFF,TGTGCCAGCAGTTACCAGGGGGCGATTACTGAAGCTTTCTTT
NA,TRBD1,TRBJ1-2,TRBV6-5,CASRQGGYGYTF,TGTGCCAGCAGGCAGGGGGGATATGGCTACACCTTC
NA,TRBD1,TRBJ2-7,TRBV11-2,CASSFPDRGLEQYF,TGTGCCAGCAGCTTCCCCGACAGGGGGCTCGAGCAGTACTTC
NA,TRBD1,TRBJ1-5,TRBV28,CASSFLGQYSNQPQHF,TGTGCCAGCAGTTTTTTGGGACAGTATAGCAATCAGCCCCAGCATTTT
NA,NA,TRBJ1-1,TRBV5-5,CASSWATGIEAFF,TGTGCCAGCAGCTGGGCTACAGGGATCGAAGCTTTCTTT
once,TRBD1,TRBJ1-2,TRBV19,CASSIGKKHGTGTGRPGYTF,TGTGCCAGTAGTATAGGCAAAAAGCACGGGACCGGGACAGGGAGACCTGGCTACACCTTC
NA,NA,TRBJ2-3,TRBV9,CASSGPLRGNTDTQYF,TGTGCCAGCAGCGGCCCTTTACGGGGGAACACAGATACGCAGTATTTT
NA,NA,TRBJ2-1,TRBV29-1,CSVEAGARGSYNEQFF,TGCAGCGTTGAAGCTGGGGCCAGGGGCTCCTACAATGAGCAGTTCTTC
NA,TRBD1,TRBJ2-3,TRBV28,CASSSAREARGLDTQYF,TGTGCCAGCAGTTCGGCGAGGGAAGCCAGGGGGCTGGATACGCAGTATTTT
once,NA,TRBJ2-7,TRBV9,CASSVDLQNEQYF,TGTGCCAGCAGCGTAGATTTGCAGAACGAGCAGTACTTC
NA,TRBD1,TRBJ1-1,TRBV6-5,CASSITGGGTEAFF,TGTGCCAGCAGTATAACAGGGGGAGGCACTGAAGCTTTCTTT
few,TRBD1,TRBJ2-1,TRBV5-4,CASSLRGIDEQFF,TGTGCCAGCAGCCTCAGGGGGATCGATGAGCAGTTCTTC
NA,NA,TRBJ2-2,TRBV4-1,CASSQRQLAGELFF,TGCGCCAGCAGCCAAAGACAGTTAGCCGGGGAGCTGTTTTTT
NA,TRBD2,TRBJ2-2,TRBV5-1,CASNGAGEVTAGELFF,TGCGCCAGCAATGGAGCGGGAGAAGTTACGGCCGGGGAGCTGTTTTTT
NA,TRBD1,TRBJ1-5,TRBV10-2,CASRGQGFWGSNQPQHF,TGCGCCAGCAGAGGACAGGGGTTCTGGGGAAGCAATCAGCCCCAGCATTTT
NA,NA,TRBJ1-1,TRBV10-3,CAISESRGMGDTEAFF,TGTGCCATCAGTGAGTCACGGGGGATGGGAGACACTGAAGCTTTCTTT
NA,NA,TRBJ2-7,TRBV5-1,CASSLAPGQGMGQYF,TGCGCCAGCAGCTTGGCCCCGGGACAAGGGATGGGGCAGTACTTC
NA,NA,TRBJ2-6,TRBV19,CASSIKEGARGANVLTF,TGTGCCAGTAGTATTAAGGAGGGGGCGAGGGGGGCCAACGTCCTGACTTTC
once,NA,TRBJ1-4,TRBV28,CASSRDRIATNEKLFF,TGTGCCAGCAGCCGAGACAGGATTGCAACTAATGAAAAACTGTTTTTT
NA,NA,TRBJ2-1,TRBV27,CASSLSVLLVTRYHEQFF,TGTGCCAGCAGTTTATCGGTTCTTTTGGTGACTAGGTACCATGAGCAGTTCTTC
NA,NA,TRBJ1-5,TRBV6-6,CASGRDTTVAQPQHF,TGTGCCAGCGGTCGAGACACAACGGTCGCGCAGCCCCAGCATTTT
NA,NA,TRBJ1-2,TRBV5-1,CASSLRAAGFNGYTF,TGCGCCAGCAGCTTGAGGGCCGCGGGCTTTAATGGCTACACCTTC
once,TRBD1,TRBJ1-1,TRBV28,CASSFSGQAMNTEAFF,TGTGCCAGCAGTTTTTCGGGACAGGCAATGAACACTGAAGCTTTCTTT
NA,TRBD2,TRBJ2-1,TRBV9,CASSRIPGAGEENEQFF,TGTGCCAGCAGCCGGATTCCCGGGGCGGGAGAGGAGAATGAGCAGTTCTTC
NA,NA,TRBJ1-5,TRBV30,CAWSRGAQPQHF,TGTGCCTGGAGTCGGGGGGCCCAGCCCCAGCATTTT
NA,NA,TRBJ2-7,TRBV7-2,CASSFGGGYEQYF,TGTGCCAGCAGCTTTGGAGGCGGGTACGAGCAGTACTTC
NA,TRBD1,TRBJ1-2,TRBV10-3,CAIRGTGGRIYGYTF,TGTGCCATCAGGGGGACAGGGGGCAGGATCTATGGCTACACCTTC
NA,NA,TRBJ1-1,TRBV30,CAWSPAGNTEAFF,TGTGCCTGGAGTCCGGCAGGGAACACTGAAGCTTTCTTT
NA,TRBD2,TRBJ2-7,TRBV27,CASTQAGTSASYEQYF,TGTGCCAGCACTCAAGCCGGGACTAGCGCTTCCTACGAGCAGTACTTC
NA,TRBD1,TRBJ1-6,TRBV6-5,CATTEGQGSGLHF,TGTGCCACCACCGAGGGACAGGGAAGCGGTCTCCACTTT
NA,TRBD1,TRBJ2-7,TRBV29-1,CSVLTGEEYEQYF,TGCAGCGTTCTGACAGGGGAGGAGTACGAGCAGTACTTC
NA,TRBD2,TRBJ2-1,TRBV10-3,CAINEAGVYNEQFF,TGTGCCATCAATGAAGCGGGGGTCTACAATGAGCAGTTCTTC
once,NA,TRBJ2-7,TRBV6-1,CASSARDLGGGFEQYF,TGTGCCAGCAGTGCTAGAGATCTAGGGGGGGGGTTCGAGCAGTACTTC
NA,NA,TRBJ2-7,TRBV11-3,CASSATGTAYEQYF,TGTGCCAGCAGCGCCACAGGAACAGCCTACGAGCAGTACTTC
NA,NA,TRBJ1-1,TRBV5-1,CASSLDSGVEAFF,TGCGCCAGCAGCTTGGATTCAGGGGTTGAAGCTTTCTTT
once,NA,TRBJ2-7,TRBV7-6,CASSLGQPSLSYEQYF,TGTGCCAGCAGCTTAGGACAGCCATCGCTCTCCTACGAGCAGTACTTC
NA,NA,TRBJ1-2,TRBV29-1,CSVPGFEGVNYGYTF,TGCAGCGTCCCCGGTTTCGAAGGGGTCAACTATGGCTACACCTTC
NA,NA,TRBJ2-3,TRBV19,CASSTLTATDTQYF,TGTGCCAGTAGTACCCTAACTGCCACAGATACGCAGTATTTT
NA,TRBD1,TRBJ2-5,TRBV18,CASSPLDREETQYF,TGTGCCAGCTCACCATTGGACAGGGAAGAGACCCAGTACTTC
once,NA,TRBJ1-6,TRBV13,CASRRGGQPPLHF,TGTGCCAGCCGACGGGGGGGCCAACCACCCCTCCACTTT